This T cell receptor beta chain came from a study of blood T cell repertoires in COVID-19. Original processing methods: Estimation of nucleated cell counts was performed using reference gene primer amplification. Some clones are missing from TCRdb's copy, which holds only in-frame ones; the method was immunoSEQ multiplex PCR. The V and J calls and clone size were taken over from that table, and D and trimming were inferred from the DNA. The sample consists of more than 70,000 clones, roughly 77% of them appearing once. Germline V CDR1 and CDR2: MDHEN, SYDVKM. The CDR3 loop spans 17 amino acids. Unmatched junction bases numbered 10, after V lost 3 bases and J lost 5 bases.

Sequenced sample: peripheral blood. The chain links TRBV28 to TRBJ2-1; 10 bases align to TRBD1. This sequence was found in a human donor in a cohort sampled during active COVID-19. This chain's CDR3 is CASSFHTGTGVDNEQFF. The CDR3 nucleotides are TGTGCCAGCAGTTTCCACACCGGGACAGGGGTGGACAATGAGCAGTTCTTC.